These 17 T cell receptor beta chains came from one sample sequenced in a study of neurological immune-mediated disorders. A single record per CDR3 protein comes from TCRdb applying MiXCR to the 5' RACE reads. Counted here are roughly 39,000 distinct CDR3 sequences, 4% to 5.5% occurring once; the ten biggest clones make up approximately 8.8%. Material: CD4+ T cells from blood. These receptors were taken from a young man in good health.

The sample holds many counts of this clonotype. This chain joins TRBV11-2 and TRBJ2-5; the D is unclear. Germline V gene lookup returns CDR1 SGHAT and CDR2 FQNNGV. The CDR3 is 14 residues long. V was shortened by 0 bases and J by 7 bases, with 12 bases between the two germline ends. The CDR3: CASSLEPGLGTQYF. CDR3 nucleotides: TGTGCCAGCAGCTTAGAGCCGGGTCTTGGGACCCAGTACTTC.

This clonotype was detected ten times or more. The chain carries TRBV9 and TRBJ2-7; 9 bases are a match to TRBD1. The CDR3 sequence is 13 residues long. Germline V gene data show CDR1 as SGDLS and CDR2 as YYNGEE. Germline trimming cut 4 bases from V and 5 bases from J; bases unmatched to any gene: 4. Here the CDR3 reads CASSLRTGDEQYF. CDR3 in DNA: TGTGCCAGCAGCCTAAGGACAGGGGACGAGCAGTACTTC. The full variable domain, its missing parts supplied by reference TRBV9 and TRBJ2-7, is DSGVTQTPKHLITATGQRVTLRCSPRSGDLSVYWYQQSLDQGLQFLIQYYNGEERAKGNILERFSAQQFPDLHSELNLSSLELGDSALYFCASSLRTGDEQYFGPGTRLTVT.

The chain employs TRBV10-3 and TRBJ2-7; a weak D match, TRBD1 (6 bases). The germline gives CDR1 ENHRY, CDR2 SYGVKD. The V end was cut by 8 bases, the J end by 2 bases, with 13 bases between. CDR3 length: 13 residues. The CDR3, as DNA: TGTGCCATCTCGGCAGGGGCCACCTACGAGCAGTACTTC. Translating it yields CAISAGATYEQYF.

This clonotype was found many times. The V call is TRBV29-1, the J call TRBJ1-1, with a tentative D call TRBD1 (5 bases). Trimming left V 6 bases short and J 0 bases short, with 11 bases between. Germline V gene lookup returns CDR1 SQVTM and CDR2 ANQGSEA. This CDR3 is 13 amino acids long. CDR3 DNA sequence: TGCAGCGTGGCCGGGACGATGAACACTGAAGCTTTCTTT. Encoded protein: CSVAGTMNTEAFF.

This clonotype was observed many times. V and J are TRBV7-3 and TRBJ1-5; D remains ambiguous. Trimming left V 1 base short and J 5 bases short, with 6 bases between. CDR3 length: 13 residues. Germline CDR1 and CDR2: SGHTA and FQGTGA. Written as DNA, the CDR3 is TGTGCCAGCAGCTTAAGCCCCGATCAGCCCCAGCATTTT. It is translated as CASSLSPDQPQHF.

This clonotype came up many times. The chain recombines TRBV7-2 with TRBJ2-3; tentative D call: TRBD2 (6 bases). This CDR3 has 18 residues. Trimming removed 5 bases at V and 0 bases at J, with 21 bases between. Germline-derived CDR1 and CDR2 are SGHTA and FQGNSA. The CDR3 protein is CASSPKLQLADSTDTQYF. The CDR3 DNA is TGTGCCAGCAGCCCCAAACTCCAACTAGCTGACAGCACAGATACGCAGTATTTT.

This clonotype was detected ten times or more. This chain connects TRBV20-1 to TRBJ1-2; D is unresolved. This CDR3 contains 12 residues. V gave up 0 bases and J gave up 8 bases, with 10 bases separating them. Germline CDR1 DFQATT, CDR2 SNEGSKA (reference sequence). DNA of the CDR3: TGCAGTGCTAGAGAAGTAGGGATCGGCTACACCTTC. It specifies CSAREVGIGYTF.

This clonotype was seen repeatedly, ten times or more. CDR3 sequence: CASSYPRSGSNQPQHF. CDR3 DNA: TGTGCCAGCAGTTACCCACGCAGTGGAAGCAATCAGCCCCAGCATTTT. This chain uses TRBV6-2 or TRBV6-3 with TRBJ1-5; D is ambiguous. The CDR3 is 16 amino acids. V shed 2 bases and J shed 1 base, with 12 bases lying between them. From germline, CDR1 is MNHEY and CDR2 SVGEGT.

This clonotype was found many times. The rearrangement uses TRBV7-2 and TRBJ2-6, with D perhaps matching TRBD1 (6 bases). CDR3 length equals 17 residues. Germline V lookup: CDR1 SGHTA, CDR2 FQGNSA. The V and J ends lost 2 bases and 3 bases respectively, with 14 bases between them. DNA of the CDR3: TGTGCCAGCAGCTTAAGCCAGGGGCTAGATGGGGCCAACGTCCTGACTTTC. It codes for CASSLSQGLDGANVLTF.

This clonotype appeared many times. This chain joins TRBV5-1 and TRBJ2-7; 8 nucleotides match TRBD2. CDR3 length equals 15 residues. V lost 4 bases, J lost 3 bases, and 9 bases stayed unmatched. Germline CDR1 SGHRS, CDR2 YFSETQ. The CDR3 DNA reads TGCGCCAGCAGCCCAGCCGGGAGGGGACTCTACGAGCAGTACTTC. Translated, it gives CASSPAGRGLYEQYF. The whole variable domain, filled in from reference TRBV5-1 and TRBJ2-7, reads KAGVTQTPRYLIKTRGQQVTLSCSPISGHRSVSWYQQTPGQGLQFLFEYFSETQRNKGNFPGRFSGRQFSNSRSEMNVSTLELGDSALYLCASSPAGRGLYEQYFGPGTRLTVT.

This clonotype was seen ten or more times. This chain links TRBV10-3 with TRBJ1-2; D perhaps matches TRBD1 (5 bases). This CDR3 has 12 residues. Germline V lookup: CDR1 ENHRY, CDR2 SYGVKD. Trimming took off 7 bases at V and 9 bases at J, with 15 bases between the two ends. CDR3 amino acids: CAITPGPPSYTF. CDR3 sequence (DNA): TGTGCCATCACCCCGGGACCTCCGAGCTACACCTTC.

This clonotype has at least ten counts. The chain is built from TRBV20-1 and TRBJ1-4; the D is unclear. CDR1 and CDR2 (germline): DFQATT, SNEGSKA (reference sequence). There are 14 residues in the CDR3. Trimming stripped 6 bases from V and 3 bases from J, with 14 bases between. The CDR3 region has the DNA TGCAGTGCACAGCTAGCGGGGTCTAATGAAAAACTGTTTTTT. This gives the protein CSAQLAGSNEKLFF.

This clonotype was observed at least ten times. The chain recombines TRBV10-3 with TRBJ1-1, with 7 bases lining up with TRBD1. This CDR3 comprises 13 residues. Germline V gives CDR1 ENHRY, CDR2 SYGVKD. Trimming cost V 3 bases and J 6 bases; bases outside gene matches: 4. The CDR3: CAISDDREAEAFF. The CDR3 bases are TGTGCCATCAGTGACGACAGGGAGGCTGAAGCTTTCTTT.

This clonotype appeared many times. The chain couples TRBV20-1 to TRBJ2-5; 11 bases match TRBD2. CDR1 is DFQATT and CDR2 is SNEGSKA in the germline V gene (reference sequence). CDR3 length: 16 residues. Trimming at V came to 7 bases and at J to 1 base, leaving 11 bases not matched to a gene. DNA of the CDR3: TGCAGTGGCAGAAAGGCTAGCGGGGGGCCCCAAGAGACCCAGTACTTC. This codes for CSGRKASGGPQETQYF.

As for this clonotype: A much larger clonotype is one base distant, so this may be a read error. This chain joins TRBV7-9 and TRBJ1-5; D unresolved. CDR3 length: 12 residues. The germline V gene encodes CDR1 SEHNR and CDR2 FQNEAQ (reference sequence). The chain's CDR3 is CANSPPDQPQHF. DNA for the CDR3: TGTGCCAACAGCCCCCCCGATCAGCCCCAGCATTTT.

This clonotype was recorded at least ten times. J is TRBJ1-2 and V is TRBV3-1; no clear D. The germline CDR1 and CDR2 sequences are LGHDT and YNNKEL (reference sequence). CDR3 length equals 12 residues. V gave up 5 bases and J gave up 6 bases, with 10 bases separating them. In DNA form, the CDR3 reads TGTGCCAGCAGCTATGGAGGAGATGGCTACACCTTC. Translated, it gives CASSYGGDGYTF.

Many counts were recorded for this clonotype. V is TRBV2 and J is TRBJ1-2; D uncertain. This CDR3 has 13 residues. CDR1 is SNHLY and CDR2 is FYNNEI in the germline V gene. The V gene lost 2 bases and the J gene lost 6 bases, with 10 bases spanning the gap. CDR3 bases: TGTGCCAGCAGTGAAAGGGTTGGGCATGGCTACACCTTC. This translates into CASSERVGHGYTF.